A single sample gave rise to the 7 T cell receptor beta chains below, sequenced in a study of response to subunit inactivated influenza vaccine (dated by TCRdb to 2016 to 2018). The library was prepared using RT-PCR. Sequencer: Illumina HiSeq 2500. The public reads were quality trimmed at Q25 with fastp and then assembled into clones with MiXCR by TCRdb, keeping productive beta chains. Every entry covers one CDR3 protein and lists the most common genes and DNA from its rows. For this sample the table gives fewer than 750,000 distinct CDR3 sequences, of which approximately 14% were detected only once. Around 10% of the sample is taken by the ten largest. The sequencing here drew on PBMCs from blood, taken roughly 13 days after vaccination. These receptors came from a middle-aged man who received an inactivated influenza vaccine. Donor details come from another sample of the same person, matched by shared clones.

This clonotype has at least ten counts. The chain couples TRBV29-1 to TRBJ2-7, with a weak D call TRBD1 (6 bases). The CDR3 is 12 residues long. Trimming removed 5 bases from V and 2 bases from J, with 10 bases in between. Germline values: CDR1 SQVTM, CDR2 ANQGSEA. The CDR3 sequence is CSVRTGPYEQYF. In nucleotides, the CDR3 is TGCAGCGTTCGAACAGGGCCCTACGAGCAGTACTTC.

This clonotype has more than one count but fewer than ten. The CDR3 sequence: CASSADRGRTGELFF. The CDR3 bases are TGTGCCAGCAGTGCGGACAGGGGGCGAACCGGGGAGCTGTTTTTT. The chain joins TRBV2 to TRBJ2-2, with 11 bases matching TRBD1. The V gene's germline CDR1 is SNHLY and CDR2 FYNNEI. The CDR3 length is 15 residues. V gave up 4 bases and J gave up 5 bases; unmatched junction bases: 3.

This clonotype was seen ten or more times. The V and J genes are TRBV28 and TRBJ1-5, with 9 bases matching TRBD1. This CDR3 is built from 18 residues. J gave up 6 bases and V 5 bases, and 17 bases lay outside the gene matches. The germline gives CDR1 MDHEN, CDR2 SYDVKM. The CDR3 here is CASSLGEAGTGRRQPQHF. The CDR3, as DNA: TGTGCCAGCAGTCTCGGCGAAGCTGGGACAGGGAGGCGTCAGCCCCAGCATTTT.

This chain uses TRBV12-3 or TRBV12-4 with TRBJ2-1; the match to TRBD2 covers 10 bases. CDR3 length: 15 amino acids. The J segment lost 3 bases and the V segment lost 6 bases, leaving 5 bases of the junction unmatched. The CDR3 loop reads CASRLAGVIYNEQFF. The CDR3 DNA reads TGTGCCAGCAGGCTAGCGGGAGTTATCTACAATGAGCAGTTCTTC.

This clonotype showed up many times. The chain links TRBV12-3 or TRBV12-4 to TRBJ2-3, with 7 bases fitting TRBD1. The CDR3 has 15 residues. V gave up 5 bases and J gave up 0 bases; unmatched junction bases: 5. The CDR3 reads CASSLRQGSTDTQYF. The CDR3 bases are TGTGCCAGCAGTCTAAGACAGGGTAGCACAGATACGCAGTATTTT.

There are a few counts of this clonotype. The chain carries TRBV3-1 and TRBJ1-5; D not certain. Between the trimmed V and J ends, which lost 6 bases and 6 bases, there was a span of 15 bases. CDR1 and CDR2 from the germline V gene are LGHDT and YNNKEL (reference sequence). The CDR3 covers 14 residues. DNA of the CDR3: TGTGCCAGCAGTTACGGGCGCCGCAGTCAGCCCCAGCATTTT. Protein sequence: CASSYGRRSQPQHF.

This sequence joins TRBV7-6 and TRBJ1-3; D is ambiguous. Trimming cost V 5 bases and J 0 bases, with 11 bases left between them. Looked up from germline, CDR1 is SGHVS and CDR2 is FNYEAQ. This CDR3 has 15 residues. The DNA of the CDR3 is TGTGCCAGCAGCCCCAATGGGGACTCTGGAAACACCATATATTTT. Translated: CASSPNGDSGNTIYF.